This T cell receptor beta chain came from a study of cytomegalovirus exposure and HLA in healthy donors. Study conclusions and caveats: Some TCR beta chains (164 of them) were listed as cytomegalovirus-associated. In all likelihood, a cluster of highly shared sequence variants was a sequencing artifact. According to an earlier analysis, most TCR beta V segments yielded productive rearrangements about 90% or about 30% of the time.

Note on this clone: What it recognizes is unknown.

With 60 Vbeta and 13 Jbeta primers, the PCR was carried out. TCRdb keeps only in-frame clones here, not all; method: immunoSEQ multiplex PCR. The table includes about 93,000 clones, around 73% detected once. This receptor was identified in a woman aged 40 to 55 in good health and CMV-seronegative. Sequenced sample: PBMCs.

In DNA form, the CDR3 reads TGTGCCAGCAGTTTTAGCTGGGAGGGGCAGTTCTTC. Translation: CASSFSWEGQFF. The chain recombines TRBV28 with TRBJ2-1; 7 bases fit TRBD2. CDR1 is MDHEN, CDR2 SYDVKM, per germline. V lost 3 bases, J lost 12 bases, and 5 bases stayed unmatched. This CDR3 is built from 12 residues.